The 28 T cell receptor beta chains in this list originate from one sample, sequenced in a study of cytotoxic CD8 clonotypes in ibrutinib-treated CLL. TCRdb's table, derived via immunoSEQ multiplex PCR, lists solely in-frame clones and lacks some. The data show around 140,000 clones, approximately 80% seen once. Here the sequenced sample was PBMCs, taken after 36 months of ibrutinib treatment. These receptors were taken from a human donor with chronic lymphocytic leukemia.

The V and J genes are TRBV28 and TRBJ1-6; 8 nucleotides match TRBD1. Germline CDR1 reads MDHEN; CDR2 reads SYDVKM. There are 15 residues in the CDR3. V was clipped by 7 bases and J by 6 bases; unmatched bases: 8. The CDR3 spells CASTAGGAGNSPLHF. CDR3 nucleotides: TGTGCCAGCACCGCAGGGGGCGCCGGTAATTCACCCCTCCACTTT.

The rearrangement joins TRBV5-4 to TRBJ2-3, with TRBD1 identical over 10 bases. Germline loops: CDR1 SGHNT, CDR2 YYREEE (reference sequence). Trimming removed 2 bases from V and 2 bases from J; junction bases left unmatched: 5. The CDR3 is 16 residues long. CDR3: CASSFGDRGNTDTQYF. CDR3 bases: TGTGCCAGCAGCTTCGGGGACAGGGGTAACACAGATACGCAGTATTTT.

On this clone itself: Its ends do not fully match the called genes, so a read error is possible. The V and J genes are TRBV5-1 and TRBJ2-3, with 8 bases aligning to TRBD1. The CDR3 contains 16 residues. In germline, CDR1 is SGHRS, CDR2 YFSETQ. Here the CDR3 reads CASSLYGPGGTDTQYF. DNA of the CDR3: TGCGCCAGCAGCTTGTACGGGCCAGGGGGCACGGATACGCAGTATTTT.

This chain links TRBV18 with TRBJ2-7; 9 positions agree with TRBD1. The germline V gene has CDR1 KGHSH and CDR2 LQKENI. The CDR3 sequence is 17 residues long. The junction had 13 bases not matched to a gene; V was cut back by 1 base and J by 6 bases. CDR3 sequence reads: CASSPLSPGTGRSEQYF. The CDR3 nucleotides read TGTGCCAGCTCACCACTTTCCCCCGGGACAGGGCGGAGCGAGCAGTACTTC.

The V call is TRBV5-6, the J call TRBJ1-1; tentative D call: TRBD1 (6 bases). Germline loops: CDR1 SGHDT, CDR2 YYEEEE. Trimming pared 1 base from V and 4 bases from J, leaving 20 bases between. The CDR3 totals 17 residues. CDR3 in DNA: TGTGCCAGCAGCTTGCAACCACTGGGGGGCGCGCCCACTGAAGCTTTCTTT. It is translated as CASSLQPLGGAPTEAFF. The full variable domain, in which reference TRBV5-6 and TRBJ1-1 provide the parts outside the CDR3, is DAGVTQSPTHLIKTRGQQVTLRCSPKSGHDTVSWYQQALGQGPQFIFQYYEEEERQRGNFPDRFSGHQFPNYSSELNVNALLLGDSALYLCASSLQPLGGAPTEAFFGQGTRLTVV.

This sequence joins TRBV25-1 and TRBJ2-4, with D perhaps matching TRBD2 (7 bases). The germline CDR1 and CDR2 sequences are MGHDK and SYGVNS. This CDR3 is built from 15 residues. V was shortened by 2 bases and J by 3 bases, with 11 bases between the two germline ends. DNA for the CDR3: TGTGCCAGCAGTGAAGCGGGGGACATCAAAAACATTCAGTACTTC. Translated, it gives CASSEAGDIKNIQYF.

V and J are TRBV18 and TRBJ2-7, with D tentatively TRBD1 (6 bases). The CDR3 consists of 13 residues. The germline CDR1 and CDR2 sequences are KGHSH and LQKENI. V lost 3 bases and J lost 4, with 10 bases in between. This CDR3 reads CASSPRQEYEQYF. Written as DNA, the CDR3 is TGTGCCAGCTCACCCCGACAGGAGTACGAGCAGTACTTC.

The rearrangement links TRBV9 to TRBJ2-2, with D possibly TRBD2 on 6 matching bases. The germline V and J ends were trimmed by 3 bases and 4 bases, with 10 bases remaining between them. The length of the CDR3 is 14 residues. Germline CDR1 SGDLS, CDR2 YYNGEE. The CDR3 loop reads CASSGGVVTGELFF. DNA for the CDR3: TGTGCCAGCAGCGGCGGGGTTGTCACCGGGGAGCTGTTTTTT.

This CDR3 is CASRPDRLNYGYTF. The CDR3 DNA reads as TGTGCCAGCAGGCCCGACAGGCTTAACTATGGCTACACCTTC. The chain joins TRBV6-5 to TRBJ1-2; perhaps TRBD1 as D (6 bases). CDR1 and CDR2 from the germline V gene are MNHEY and SVGAGI. Deletions cut 6 bases from V and 1 base from J, with 12 bases between. This CDR3 comprises 14 residues.

V usage is TRBV18 and J usage is TRBJ2-3; the D gene is possibly TRBD1 (6 bases). V was shortened by 5 bases and J by 0 bases, with 12 bases between the two germline ends. This CDR3 contains 15 residues. Germline V gene data show CDR1 as KGHSH and CDR2 as LQKENI. The CDR3 coding sequence is TGTGCCAGCTCAGAACAGGGACCTAGCACAGATACGCAGTATTTT. This encodes CASSEQGPSTDTQYF.

The chain links TRBV10-1 to TRBJ2-3; D unclear. The CDR3 totals 13 residues. CDR1 and CDR2 from the germline V gene are WNHNN and SYGVQD (reference sequence). V gave up 7 bases and J gave up 0 bases, with 8 bases separating them. For the CDR3, the DNA is TGCGCCAGCACAAGAACTAGCACAGATACGCAGTATTTT. Protein: CASTRTSTDTQYF.

The V and J genes are TRBV25-1 and TRBJ2-3; D is uncertain. V dropped 5 bases and J dropped 4 bases, with 7 bases sitting between them. The CDR3 extends over 12 amino acids. Germline CDR1 and CDR2: MGHDK and SYGVNS. The CDR3 is CASSHGSDTQYF. The CDR3 nucleotides are TGTGCCAGCAGTCATGGGTCAGATACGCAGTATTTT.

The gene calls are TRBV4-2 and TRBJ2-7; TRBD2 matches 8 bases. The V segment lost 0 bases and the J segment 1 base; nucleotides outside the gene matches: 2. Germline V lookup: CDR1 LGHNA, CDR2 YNFKEQ. The CDR3 has 15 residues. CDR3 in DNA: TGTGCCAGCAGCCAAGAACTAGCGGAGTCCTACGAGCAGTACTTC. Translated: CASSQELAESYEQYF.

The chain couples TRBV19 to TRBJ1-1; possibly TRBD1 for D (5 bases). The CDR3 totals 13 residues. Between the trimmed V and J ends, which lost 4 bases and 3 bases, there was a span of 9 bases. Per the germline V gene, CDR1 is LNHDA and CDR2 is SQIVND (reference sequence). Written as DNA, the CDR3 is TGTGCCAGTAGTAACCGGGGGGACACTGAAGCTTTCTTT. The encoded protein is CASSNRGDTEAFF. The full variable domain, with the rest looked up from reference TRBV19 and TRBJ1-1, is DGGITQSPKYLFRKEGQNVTLSCEQNLNHDAMYWYRQDPGQGLRLIYYSQIVNDFQKGDIAEGYSVSREKKESFPLTVTSAQKNPTAFYLCASSNRGDTEAFFGQGTRLTVV.

The CDR3 nucleotides read TGTGCCAGCAGCTTATCTGTAGCGGATTACAATGAGCAGTTCTTC. It codes for CASSLSVADYNEQFF. The V and J genes are TRBV11-3 and TRBJ2-1, with a possible D match to TRBD2 (6 bases). CDR3 length equals 15 residues. From germline, CDR1 is SGHNT and CDR2 YENEEA. Trimming took 2 bases from V and 4 from J, leaving 12 bases between them.

This sequence joins TRBV7-8 and TRBJ2-5; D uncertain. V was pared by 2 bases and J by 0 bases, with 13 bases between. The germline CDR1 and CDR2 sequences are SGHVS and FQNEAQ. The CDR3 has 16 residues. Here the CDR3 reads CASSLYPDEYQETQYF. Here the CDR3 DNA reads TGTGCCAGCAGCTTATACCCAGACGAATACCAAGAGACCCAGTACTTC.

This sequence joins TRBV2 and TRBJ2-5; TRBD1 agrees at 11 bases. Trimming at V came to 6 bases and at J to 5 bases, leaving 8 bases not matched to a gene. The CDR3 spans 15 residues. Germline-derived CDR1 and CDR2 are SNHLY and FYNNEI. CDR3 bases: TGTGCCAGCAGCGGGACAGGGGGTATTCGGGAGACCCAGTACTTC. Translating gives CASSGTGGIRETQYF.

CDR3 protein: CASSLDLSGDRGMYGYTF. The CDR3 region has the DNA TGCGCCAGCAGCTTGGATTTGTCGGGGGACAGGGGAATGTATGGCTACACCTTC. V is TRBV5-1 and J is TRBJ1-2, with 10 bases lining up with TRBD1. CDR1 and CDR2 from the germline V gene are SGHRS and YFSETQ. V lost 0 bases to trimming and J lost 5 bases; unmatched junction nucleotides: 13. The CDR3 has 18 residues.

V is TRBV28 and J is TRBJ1-2; 7 nucleotides align to TRBD1. This CDR3 has 14 amino acids. Germline trimming cut 6 bases from V and 7 bases from J; bases unmatched to any gene: 11. Looked up from germline, CDR1 is MDHEN and CDR2 is SYDVKM. Here the CDR3 DNA reads TGTGCCAGCAGCCCTCCCCGACAGGGCCCTGGCTACACCTTC. Translating gives CASSPPRQGPGYTF.

The genes are TRBV18 and TRBJ1-1, with D maybe TRBD1 (5 bases). Trimming took 3 bases from V and 10 from J, leaving 18 bases between them. There are 14 residues in the CDR3. The germline V gene has CDR1 KGHSH and CDR2 LQKENI. The CDR3 region is CASSPYEGKVGAFF. CDR3 DNA: TGTGCCAGCTCACCCTATGAGGGGAAGGTAGGAGCTTTCTTT.

The chain joins TRBV29-1 to TRBJ1-2; 7 bases agree with TRBD1. CDR3 size: 14 residues. In germline, CDR1 is SQVTM, CDR2 ANQGSEA. The junction had 11 bases not matched to a gene; V was cut back by 6 bases and J by 4 bases. CDR3 amino acids: CSVAVGQAVYGYTF. In DNA form, the CDR3 reads TGCAGCGTGGCCGTCGGACAGGCAGTCTATGGCTACACCTTC.

The J gene is TRBJ2-3, the V gene TRBV27, with 10 bases fitting TRBD2. Losses at the gene ends were 5 bases for V and 0 bases for J; bases not matched to a gene: 2. CDR1 and CDR2 from the germline V gene are MNHEY and SMNVEV (reference sequence). CDR3 length: 15 residues. This chain's CDR3 is CASSVLAGSTDTQYF. The CDR3 DNA is TGTGCCAGCAGTGTACTAGCGGGGAGCACAGATACGCAGTATTTT.

The rearrangement joins TRBV2 to TRBJ2-1; 7 bases are shared with TRBD2. The germline gives CDR1 SNHLY, CDR2 FYNNEI. Trimming took 7 bases from V and 3 from J; bases not matched to a gene: 6. The CDR3 runs to 14 residues. CDR3 residues: CASILSSGYNEQFF. For the CDR3, the DNA is TGTGCCAGCATCTTGTCTAGCGGCTACAATGAGCAGTTCTTC.

The chain links TRBV4-1 to TRBJ2-7, with 11 bases that match TRBD2. J lost 0 bases, V lost 4 bases, and 2 bases had no gene match. This CDR3 region has 15 residues. Germline CDR1 MGHRA, CDR2 YSYEKL. In nucleotides, the CDR3 is TGCGCCAGCAGCCCCGGACTAGCGGGCTCCTACGAGCAGTACTTC. Its protein product is CASSPGLAGSYEQYF.

V gene TRBV28 combines with J gene TRBJ1-6, with D maybe TRBD1 (6 bases). Germline V CDR1 and CDR2: MDHEN, SYDVKM. Trimming removed 4 bases at V and 9 bases at J, with 16 bases between. CDR3 length equals 15 residues. DNA for the CDR3: TGTGCCAGCAGTTCGTCGACAGGATCATCTTCACCCCTCCACTTT. This translates into CASSSSTGSSSPLHF.

The chain recombines TRBV20-1 with TRBJ2-7; D gene unclear. The CDR3 totals 11 residues. V gave up 0 bases and J gave up 4 bases, with 4 bases separating them. Germline loops: CDR1 DFQATT, CDR2 SNEGSKA (reference sequence). Here the CDR3 reads CSARDPYEQYF. CDR3 nucleotide sequence: TGCAGTGCTAGAGATCCTTACGAGCAGTACTTC.

The CDR3 coding sequence is TGCGCCAGCAGCCCCCGCAGGGGCTACGAGCAGTACTTC. Protein product: CASSPRRGYEQYF. This chain joins TRBV4-1 and TRBJ2-7, with D possibly being TRBD1 (6 bases). This CDR3 spans 13 amino acids. Germline V gene lookup returns CDR1 MGHRA and CDR2 YSYEKL. The germline V and J ends were trimmed by 4 bases and 3 bases, with 10 bases remaining between them.

The chain combines TRBV7-9 with TRBJ2-5, with TRBD1 matching 9 bases. Germline V CDR1 and CDR2: SEHNR, FQNEAQ (reference sequence). The CDR3 contains 14 residues. Trimming cost V 5 bases and J 3 bases; bases outside gene matches: 4. CDR3 sequence (DNA): TGTGCCAGCAGCCAGTGGACAGGGGAAGAGACCCAGTACTTC. Translation: CASSQWTGEETQYF.